The table lists the clone carrying this T cell receptor beta chain with a few counts. The antigen is not known. CDR1 is SGHRS and CDR2 is YFSETQ in the germline V gene. The V end lost 3 bases, the J end lost 6 bases, and 22 bases lay between the germline ends. This CDR3 contains 17 residues. This record belongs to a study of early T cells in non-severe SARS-CoV-2 infection. On the study more broadly: Chains were not paired, and sequencing was done on bulk RNA from unsorted whole blood. Study results and limitations: The matching step, a VDJdb search, favored anti-spike CD8 responses and missed private and CD4 specificities.

Individual cDNA molecules were tagged with unique molecular identifiers. TCRdb redid the calling of the 5' RACE reads with MiXCR, one entry per CDR3 protein. The sample includes around 82,000 distinct CDR3 sequences, around 15% of them seen just once. The sequence was collected from an adult who was a healthcare worker with PCR-confirmed SARS-CoV-2 infection or an uninfected control (not recorded which). Sequenced: whole blood. This chain uses TRBV5-1 with TRBJ2-1; D might be TRBD1 (6 bases). The CDR3: CASSSLAAGVSANEQFF. DNA of the CDR3: TGCGCCAGCAGCTCCCTGGCCGCAGGGGTGAGCGCCAATGAGCAGTTCTTC.